This TCR beta chain was captured in a study of beta chain features in type 1 diabetes. Study at large: Age, gender and cell yields were similar between patients and healthy donors. About 110 million sorted cells were examined across all samples.

This clone was picked up a small number of times. Every bit of the isolated RNA underwent reverse transcription, so sequencing read expressed TCRB transcripts. Clones were sequenced by immunoSEQ multiplex PCR, and TCRdb holds only the in-frame ones, with some missing. The repertoire holds about 150,000 clones, with roughly 11% as singletons. There are 16 residues in the CDR3. Trimming removed 0 bases at V and 4 bases at J, with 12 bases between. Germline V lookup: CDR1 LGHNA, CDR2 YNFKEQ. Only one heparinised blood draw was taken per donor, and its volume averaged approximately 0.11 L. Purity exceeded 98% in all sorted populations.

V usage is TRBV4-2 and J usage is TRBJ2-2; maybe TRBD2 (6 bases). Sequencing was performed on central memory CD4+ T cells from blood. This clonotype was obtained from a man aged 18 to 30 in good health. The CDR3 nucleotides read TGTGCCAGCAGCCAAGAGGCTCGGGGGTCCACCGGGGAGCTGTTTTTT. Amino acids: CASSQEARGSTGELFF.